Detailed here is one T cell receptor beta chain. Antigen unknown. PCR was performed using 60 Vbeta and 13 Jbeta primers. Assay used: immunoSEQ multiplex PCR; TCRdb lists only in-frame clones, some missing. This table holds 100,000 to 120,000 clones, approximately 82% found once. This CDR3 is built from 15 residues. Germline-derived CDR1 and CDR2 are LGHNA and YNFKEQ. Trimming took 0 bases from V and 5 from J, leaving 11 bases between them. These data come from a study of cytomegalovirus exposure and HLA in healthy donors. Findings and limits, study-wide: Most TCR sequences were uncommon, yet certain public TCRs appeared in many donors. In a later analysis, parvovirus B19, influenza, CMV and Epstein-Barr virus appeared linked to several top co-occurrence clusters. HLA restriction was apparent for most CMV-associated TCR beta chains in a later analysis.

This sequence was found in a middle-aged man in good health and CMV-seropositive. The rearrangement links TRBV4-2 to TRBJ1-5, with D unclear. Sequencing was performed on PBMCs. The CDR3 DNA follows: TGTGCCAGCAGCCAAGACCCCGGCGGAGATCAGCCCCAGCATTTT. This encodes CASSQDPGGDQPQHF.